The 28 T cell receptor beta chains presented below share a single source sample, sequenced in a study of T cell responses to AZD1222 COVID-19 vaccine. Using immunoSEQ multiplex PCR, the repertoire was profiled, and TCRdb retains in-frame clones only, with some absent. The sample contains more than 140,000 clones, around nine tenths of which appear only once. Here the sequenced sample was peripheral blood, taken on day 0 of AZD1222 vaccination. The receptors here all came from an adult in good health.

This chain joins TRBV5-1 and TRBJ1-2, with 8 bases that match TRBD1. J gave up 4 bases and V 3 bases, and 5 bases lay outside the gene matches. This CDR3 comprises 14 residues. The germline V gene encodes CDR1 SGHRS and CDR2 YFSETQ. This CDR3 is CASSSGQGFYGYTF. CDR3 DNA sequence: TGCGCCAGCAGCTCAGGACAGGGATTCTATGGCTACACCTTC.

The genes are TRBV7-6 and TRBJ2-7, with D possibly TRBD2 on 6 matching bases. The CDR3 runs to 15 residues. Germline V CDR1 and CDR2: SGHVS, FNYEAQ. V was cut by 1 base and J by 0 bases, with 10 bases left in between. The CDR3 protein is CASSLGDSSSYEQYF. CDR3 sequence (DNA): TGTGCCAGCAGCTTAGGGGACTCCAGCTCCTACGAGCAGTACTTC. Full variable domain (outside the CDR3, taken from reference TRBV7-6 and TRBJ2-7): GAGVSQSPRYKVTKRGQDVALRCDPISGHVSLYWYRQALGQGPEFLTYFNYEAQQDKSGLPNDRFSAERPEGSISTLTIQRTEQRDSAMYRCASSLGDSSSYEQYFGPGTRLTVT.

CDR3 coding DNA: TGTGCCAGCAGTTACTCGAATTCCCGGGAACCCCGGGGGTACACCTTC. Its translation: CASSYSNSREPRGYTF. This chain uses TRBV6-5 with TRBJ1-2, with D tentatively TRBD1 (5 bases). The V gene lost 0 bases and the J gene lost 11 bases, with 22 bases spanning the gap. The CDR3 sequence is 16 residues long. Germline V gene data show CDR1 as MNHEY and CDR2 as SVGAGI.

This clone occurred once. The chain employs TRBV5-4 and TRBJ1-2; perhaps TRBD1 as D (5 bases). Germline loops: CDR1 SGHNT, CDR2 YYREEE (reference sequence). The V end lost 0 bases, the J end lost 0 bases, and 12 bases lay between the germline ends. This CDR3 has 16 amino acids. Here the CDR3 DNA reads TGTGCCAGCAGCTTGGCCGGGACTCTAGCTAACTATGGCTACACCTTC. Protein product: CASSLAGTLANYGYTF.

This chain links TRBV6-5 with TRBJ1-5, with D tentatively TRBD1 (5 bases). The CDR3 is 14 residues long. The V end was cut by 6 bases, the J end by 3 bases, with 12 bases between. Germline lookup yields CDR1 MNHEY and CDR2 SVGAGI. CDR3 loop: CASSLRVSNQPQHF. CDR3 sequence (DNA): TGTGCCAGCAGCCTCAGGGTTTCCAATCAGCCCCAGCATTTT.

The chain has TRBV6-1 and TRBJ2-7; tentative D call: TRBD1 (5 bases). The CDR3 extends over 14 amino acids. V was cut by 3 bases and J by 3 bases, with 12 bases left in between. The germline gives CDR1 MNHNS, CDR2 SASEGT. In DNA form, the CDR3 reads TGTGCCAGCAGTGAGGACAAGAGGTTCTACGAGCAGTACTTC. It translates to CASSEDKRFYEQYF.

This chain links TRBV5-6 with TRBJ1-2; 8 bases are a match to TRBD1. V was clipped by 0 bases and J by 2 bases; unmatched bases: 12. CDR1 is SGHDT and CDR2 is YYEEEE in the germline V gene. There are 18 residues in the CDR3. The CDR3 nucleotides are TGTGCCAGCAGCTTGGTAAAAAGGAGGGACAGGATAAACTATGGCTACACCTTC. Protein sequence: CASSLVKRRDRINYGYTF.

The CDR3 is CASRGVEKLFF. In nucleotides, the CDR3 is TGTGCCAGCCGGGGAGTTGAAAAACTGTTTTTT. The V and J genes are TRBV28 and TRBJ1-4; D unresolved. The CDR3 runs 11 residues. CDR1 and CDR2 (germline): MDHEN, SYDVKM. Trimming shortened V by 8 bases and J by 7 bases, and 8 bases separated the two germline ends. The whole variable domain, filled in from reference TRBV28 and TRBJ1-4, reads DVKVTQSSRYLVKRTGEKVFLECVQDMDHENMFWYRQDPGLGLRLIYFSYDVKMKEKGDIPEGYSVSREKKERFSLILESASTNQTSMYLCASRGVEKLFFGSGTQLSVL.

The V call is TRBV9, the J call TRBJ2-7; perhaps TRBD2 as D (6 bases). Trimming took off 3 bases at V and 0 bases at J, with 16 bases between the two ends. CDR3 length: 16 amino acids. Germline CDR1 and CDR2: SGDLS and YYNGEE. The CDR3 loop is CASSEGLAATSYEQYF. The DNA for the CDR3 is TGTGCCAGCAGCGAAGGGTTAGCGGCGACCTCCTACGAGCAGTACTTC.

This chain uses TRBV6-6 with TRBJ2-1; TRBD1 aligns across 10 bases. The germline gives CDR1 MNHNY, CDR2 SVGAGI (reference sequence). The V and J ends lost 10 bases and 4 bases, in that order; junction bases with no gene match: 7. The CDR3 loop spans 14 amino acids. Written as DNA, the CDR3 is TGTGCCACTATAGGACAGGGGGAATACAATGAGCAGTTCTTC. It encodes CATIGQGEYNEQFF.

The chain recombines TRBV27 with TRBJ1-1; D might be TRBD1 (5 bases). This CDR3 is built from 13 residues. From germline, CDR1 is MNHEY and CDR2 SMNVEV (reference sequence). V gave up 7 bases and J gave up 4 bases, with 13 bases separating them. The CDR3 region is CASIRGEGTEAFF. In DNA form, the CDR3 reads TGTGCCAGCATACGGGGCGAGGGCACTGAAGCTTTCTTT.

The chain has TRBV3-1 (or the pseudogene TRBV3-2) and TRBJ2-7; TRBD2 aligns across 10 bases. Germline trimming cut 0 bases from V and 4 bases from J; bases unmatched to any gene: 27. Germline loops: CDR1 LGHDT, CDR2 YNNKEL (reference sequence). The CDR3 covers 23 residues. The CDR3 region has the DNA TGTGCCAGCAGCCAAGATCATATCAGGGGGGAGAGGGCTAGCGGGAGAAATTGGTACGAGCAGTACTTC. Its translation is CASSQDHIRGERASGRNWYEQYF.

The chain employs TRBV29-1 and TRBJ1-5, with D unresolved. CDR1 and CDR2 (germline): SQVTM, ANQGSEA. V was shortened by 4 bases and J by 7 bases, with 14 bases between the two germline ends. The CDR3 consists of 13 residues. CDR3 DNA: TGCAGCGTTGCCACCTCCGAAGGGCAGCCCCAGCATTTT. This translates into CSVATSEGQPQHF.

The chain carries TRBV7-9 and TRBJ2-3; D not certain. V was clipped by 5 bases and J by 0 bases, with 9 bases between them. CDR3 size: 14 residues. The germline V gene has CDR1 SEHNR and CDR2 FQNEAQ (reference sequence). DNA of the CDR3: TGTGCCAGCAGCCCGGGTCTTAGCACAGATACGCAGTATTTT. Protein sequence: CASSPGLSTDTQYF.

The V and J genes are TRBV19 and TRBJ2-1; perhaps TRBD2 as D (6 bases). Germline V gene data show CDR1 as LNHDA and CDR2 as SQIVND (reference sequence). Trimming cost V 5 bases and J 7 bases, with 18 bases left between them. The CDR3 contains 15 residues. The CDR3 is CASSARSSEGNEQFF. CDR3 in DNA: TGTGCCAGTAGTGCCCGGTCTTCGGAGGGTAATGAGCAGTTCTTC.

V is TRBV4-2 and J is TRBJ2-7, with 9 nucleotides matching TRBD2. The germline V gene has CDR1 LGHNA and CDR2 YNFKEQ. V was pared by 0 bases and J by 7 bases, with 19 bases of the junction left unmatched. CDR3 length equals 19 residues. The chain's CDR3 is CASSQDSGAVAGDLKEQYF. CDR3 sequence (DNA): TGTGCCAGCAGCCAAGATTCGGGGGCGGTAGCGGGGGACCTTAAGGAGCAGTACTTC.

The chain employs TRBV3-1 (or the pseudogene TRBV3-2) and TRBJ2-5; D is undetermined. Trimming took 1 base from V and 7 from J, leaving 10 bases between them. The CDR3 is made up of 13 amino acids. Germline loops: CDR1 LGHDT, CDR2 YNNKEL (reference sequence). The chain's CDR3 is CASSQAVTGTQYF. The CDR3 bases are TGTGCCAGCAGCCAAGCCGTCACGGGGACCCAGTACTTC.

In DNA form, the CDR3 reads TGTGCCAGCAGCCACCGGGACAGCGGACTGAATGGCTACACCTTC. Protein sequence: CASSHRDSGLNGYTF. V usage is TRBV13 and J usage is TRBJ1-2, with 7 nucleotides matching TRBD1. V lost 5 bases, J lost 6 bases, and 12 bases stayed unmatched. Looked up from germline, CDR1 is PRHDT and CDR2 is FYEKMQ (reference sequence). The CDR3 is 15 residues long. Full variable domain (missing parts from reference TRBV13 and TRBJ1-2): AAGVIQSPRHLIKEKRETATLKCYPIPRHDTVYWYQQGPGQDPQFLISFYEKMQSDKGSIPDRFSAQQFSDYHSELNMSSLELGDSALYFCASSHRDSGLNGYTFGSGTRLTVV.

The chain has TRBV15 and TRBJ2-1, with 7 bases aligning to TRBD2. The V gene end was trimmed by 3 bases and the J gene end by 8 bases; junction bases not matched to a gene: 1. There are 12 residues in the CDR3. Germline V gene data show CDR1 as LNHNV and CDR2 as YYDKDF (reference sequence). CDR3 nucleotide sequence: TGTGCCACCAGCAGCGGGAGGTATGAGCAGTTCTTC. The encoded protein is CATSSGRYEQFF.

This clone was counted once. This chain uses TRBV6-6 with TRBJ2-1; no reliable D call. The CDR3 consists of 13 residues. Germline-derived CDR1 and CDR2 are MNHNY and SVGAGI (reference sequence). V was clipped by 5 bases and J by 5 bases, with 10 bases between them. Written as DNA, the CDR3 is TGTGCCAGCAGTACACTACCGAACAATGAGCAGTTCTTC. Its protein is CASSTLPNNEQFF.

In DNA form, the CDR3 reads TGTGCCGCCCAACAGGGGGTTTCCTACGAGCAGTACTTC. Its protein product is CAAQQGVSYEQYF. The chain combines TRBV28 with TRBJ2-7; 8 positions match TRBD1. The CDR3 covers 13 residues. V lost 11 bases and J lost 1; bases outside the gene matches: 7. Per the germline V gene, CDR1 is MDHEN and CDR2 is SYDVKM.

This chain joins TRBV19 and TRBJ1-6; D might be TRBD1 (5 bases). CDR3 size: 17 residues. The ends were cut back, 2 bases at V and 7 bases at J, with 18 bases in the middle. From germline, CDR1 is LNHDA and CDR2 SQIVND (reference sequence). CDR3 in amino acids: CASSIPRQKRRNSPLHF. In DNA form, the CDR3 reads TGTGCCAGTAGTATACCCCGACAGAAACGCCGCAATTCACCCCTCCACTTT.

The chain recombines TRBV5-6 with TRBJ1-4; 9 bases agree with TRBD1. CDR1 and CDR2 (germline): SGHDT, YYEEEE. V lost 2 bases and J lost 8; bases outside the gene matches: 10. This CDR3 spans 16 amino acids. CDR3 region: CASSLGGTGRDEKLFF. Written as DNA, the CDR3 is TGTGCCAGCAGCTTAGGGGGGACAGGGAGAGACGAAAAACTGTTTTTT.

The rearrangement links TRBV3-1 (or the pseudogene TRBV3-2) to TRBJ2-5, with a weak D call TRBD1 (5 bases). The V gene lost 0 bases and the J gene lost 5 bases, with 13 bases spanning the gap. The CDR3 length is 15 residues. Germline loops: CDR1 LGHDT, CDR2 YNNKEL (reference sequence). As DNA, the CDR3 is TGTGCCAGCAGCCAAGAAGGGGATCGGTTGGAGACCCAGTACTTC. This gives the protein CASSQEGDRLETQYF.

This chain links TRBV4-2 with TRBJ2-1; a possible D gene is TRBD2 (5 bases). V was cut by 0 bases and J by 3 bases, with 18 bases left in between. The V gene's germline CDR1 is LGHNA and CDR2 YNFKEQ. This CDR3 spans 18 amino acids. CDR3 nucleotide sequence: TGTGCCAGCAGCCAAGAGGGTCGGACTGCGGTTCTCTACAATGAGCAGTTCTTC. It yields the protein CASSQEGRTAVLYNEQFF.

In nucleotides, the CDR3 is TGCGCCAGCATCAGCTGCGGGTTAAGCAGAGACTATGGCTACACCTTC. It specifies CASISCGLSRDYGYTF. The chain combines TRBV10-1 with TRBJ1-2; unclear D gene. Germline V gene lookup returns CDR1 WNHNN and CDR2 SYGVQD (reference sequence). V was shortened by 7 bases and J by 3 bases, with 21 bases between the two germline ends. There are 16 residues in the CDR3.

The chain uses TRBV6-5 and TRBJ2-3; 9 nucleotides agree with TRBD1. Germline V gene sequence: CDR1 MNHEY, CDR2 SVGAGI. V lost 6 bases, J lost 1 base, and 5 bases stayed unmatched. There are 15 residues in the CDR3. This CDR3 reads CASRNRGLGTDTQYF. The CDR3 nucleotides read TGTGCCAGCAGAAACAGGGGGCTTGGCACAGATACGCAGTATTTT.

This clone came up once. The CDR3 reads CASSPLADTQYF. DNA for the CDR3: TGTGCCAGCAGTCCCCTAGCAGATACGCAGTATTTT. The V and J genes are TRBV28 and TRBJ2-3; D unclear. CDR3 size: 12 residues. V lost 5 bases and J lost 4, with 7 bases in between. The germline gives CDR1 MDHEN, CDR2 SYDVKM.